This passage covers 9 T cell receptor beta chains from one sample sequenced in a study of blood T cell repertoires in COVID-19. Produced via immunoSEQ multiplex PCR; TCRdb's table is partial and in-frame only. The table records some 360,000 clones, roughly 89% of them present only once. The sample consisted of peripheral blood. These receptors were taken from an older woman with COVID-19, enrolled during active disease.

The chain uses TRBV19 and TRBJ1-2, with D unresolved. Germline CDR1 reads LNHDA; CDR2 reads SQIVND (reference sequence). Trimming took 5 bases from V and 2 from J, leaving 18 bases between them. The CDR3 extends over 16 amino acids. In DNA form, the CDR3 reads TGTGCCAGTAGTGCCGACGACCGGCGAGGGAACTATGGCTACACCTTC. This encodes CASSADDRRGNYGYTF. The variable domain in full, completed from reference TRBV19 and TRBJ1-2, reads DGGITQSPKYLFRKEGQNVTLSCEQNLNHDAMYWYRQDPGQGLRLIYYSQIVNDFQKGDIAEGYSVSREKKESFPLTVTSAQKNPTAFYLCASSADDRRGNYGYTFGSGTRLTVV.

The chain couples TRBV19 to TRBJ1-2; TRBD1 agrees at 7 bases. The CDR3 consists of 14 residues. Germline CDR1 and CDR2: LNHDA and SQIVND (reference sequence). V trimming: 3 bases; J trimming: 6 bases; junction bases outside the gene matches: 7. CDR3 in DNA: TGTGCCAGTAGTATTGTCACAGGGGAGCATGGCTACACCTTC. Translating gives CASSIVTGEHGYTF.

The DNA for the CDR3 is TGCGCCAGCATAAACGGGGGGAACATGAACACTGAAGCTTTCTTT. It translates to CASINGGNMNTEAFF. This chain joins TRBV5-1 and TRBJ1-1; possibly TRBD1 for D (5 bases). This CDR3 contains 15 residues. The germline CDR1 and CDR2 sequences are SGHRS and YFSETQ. The germline V and J ends were trimmed by 6 bases and 0 bases, with 15 bases remaining between them.

The V gene is TRBV7-6, the J gene TRBJ2-2; 8 bases fit TRBD1. This CDR3 is 17 amino acids long. CDR1 and CDR2 (germline): SGHVS, FNYEAQ. V was clipped by 3 bases and J by 0 bases; unmatched bases: 6. This CDR3 reads CASSFDRGRPNTGELFF. DNA of the CDR3: TGTGCCAGCAGCTTCGACAGGGGCCGGCCGAACACCGGGGAGCTGTTTTTT.

The chain recombines TRBV6-5 with TRBJ1-5; the D is unclear. V was shortened by 7 bases and J by 9 bases, with 19 bases between the two germline ends. CDR3 size: 14 residues. The germline V gene has CDR1 MNHEY and CDR2 SVGAGI. Written as DNA, the CDR3 is TGTGCCAGCATCCCGAGGGAATCCGGGCTGCCCCAGCATTTT. The encoded protein is CASIPRESGLPQHF.

The rearrangement uses TRBV4-1 and TRBJ1-5; TRBD1 matches at 8 bases. With 0 bases clipped from V and 7 bases from J, the junction kept 5 bases outside the gene matches. This CDR3 region has 15 residues. Germline V gives CDR1 MGHRA, CDR2 YSYEKL. The CDR3 DNA reads TGCGCCAGCAGCCAAGACAGGGGGCTAGGACAGCCCCAGCATTTT. This sequence encodes CASSQDRGLGQPQHF.

The chain carries TRBV21-1 and TRBJ1-2; TRBD1 is the table's D call and was not checked against the DNA. TRBV21-1 is a listed pseudogene. The CDR3 has 14 amino acids. The CDR3: CASINSGDRDGYTF. The CDR3 coding sequence is TGTGCCAGCATCAACTCAGGGGACCGAGATGGCTACACCTTC.

The chain joins TRBV18 to TRBJ1-1; unclear D gene. The CDR3 extends over 14 amino acids. The V end lost 6 bases, the J end lost 2 bases, and 13 bases lay between the germline ends. CDR1 and CDR2 (germline): KGHSH, LQKENI. CDR3 sequence (DNA): TGTGCCAGCTCCCCAGCGTCGGTTAACACTGAAGCTTTCTTT. Protein: CASSPASVNTEAFF.

Remarks on this clone: The same CDR3 also results from other DNA sequences found in this sample. The chain links TRBV3-1 (or the pseudogene TRBV3-2) to TRBJ2-7; 8 nucleotides align to TRBD2. With 0 bases clipped from V and 3 bases from J, the junction kept 4 bases outside the gene matches. The CDR3 runs to 15 residues. Germline V lookup: CDR1 LGHDT, CDR2 YNNKEL (reference sequence). This chain's CDR3 is CASSQDLSGGYEQYF. The CDR3 bases are TGTGCCAGCAGCCAAGATCTAAGCGGGGGCTACGAGCAGTACTTC.